The present TCR beta chain was sequenced within a study of identical twins. Broader study findings: Alpha sequences that were out-of-frame and twin-shared showed an excess of low generation probability. The analysis was cross-sectional rather than longitudinal within donors.

The CDR3 runs to 15 residues. Germline CDR1 SEHNR, CDR2 FQNEAQ (reference sequence). V was pared by 5 bases and J by 0 bases, with 11 bases between. A universal primer site came from template switching; cDNA carried unique molecular identifiers. TCRdb re-derived calls from the 5' RACE reads in MiXCR, one entry per CDR3 protein. Among roughly 290,000 distinct CDR3 sequences listed, around 9.7% were seen once. There are many counts of this clonotype. Its antigen is unknown. The sample was also linked to a second study, of yellow fever vaccine responses in identical twins.

The chain has TRBV7-9 and TRBJ2-1; D might be TRBD2 (5 bases). Material: CD8+ T cells sorted from blood. The TCR sequence derives from a woman aged 18-29 years in good health. CDR3: CASSTPSSSYNEQFF. The CDR3 nucleotides are TGTGCCAGCAGCACCCCTAGCAGCTCCTACAATGAGCAGTTCTTC.